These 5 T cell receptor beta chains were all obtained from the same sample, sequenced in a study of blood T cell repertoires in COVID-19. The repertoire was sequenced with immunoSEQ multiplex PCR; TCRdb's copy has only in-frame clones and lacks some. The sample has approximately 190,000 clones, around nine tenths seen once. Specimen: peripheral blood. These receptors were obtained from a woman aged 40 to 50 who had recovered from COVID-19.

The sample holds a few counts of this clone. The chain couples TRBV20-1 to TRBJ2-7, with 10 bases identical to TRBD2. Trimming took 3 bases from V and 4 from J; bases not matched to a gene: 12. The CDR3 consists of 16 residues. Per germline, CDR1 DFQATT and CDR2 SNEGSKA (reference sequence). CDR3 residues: CSASRGLAGDMYEQYF. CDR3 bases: TGCAGTGCTAGTAGAGGGCTAGCGGGAGATATGTACGAGCAGTACTTC.

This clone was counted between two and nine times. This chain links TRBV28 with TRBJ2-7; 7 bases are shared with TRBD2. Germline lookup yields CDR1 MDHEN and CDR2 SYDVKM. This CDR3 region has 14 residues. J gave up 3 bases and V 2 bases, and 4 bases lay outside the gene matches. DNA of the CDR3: TGTGCCAGCAGTTTAAGCGGGGCGCGCTACGAGCAGTACTTC. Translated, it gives CASSLSGARYEQYF.

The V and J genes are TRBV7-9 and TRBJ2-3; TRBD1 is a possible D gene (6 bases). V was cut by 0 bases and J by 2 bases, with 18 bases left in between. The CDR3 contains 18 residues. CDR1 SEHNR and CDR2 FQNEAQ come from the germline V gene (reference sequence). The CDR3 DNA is TGTGCCAGCAGCTTAGCGATCGTCCTACAGGGTCACACAGATACGCAGTATTTT. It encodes CASSLAIVLQGHTDTQYF.

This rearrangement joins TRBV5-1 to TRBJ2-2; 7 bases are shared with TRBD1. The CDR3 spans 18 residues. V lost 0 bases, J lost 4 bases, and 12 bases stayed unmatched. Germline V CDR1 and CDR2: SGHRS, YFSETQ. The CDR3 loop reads CASSLAGYRGVSTGELFF. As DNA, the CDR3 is TGCGCCAGCAGCTTGGCCGGGTACAGGGGAGTAAGCACCGGGGAGCTGTTTTTT.

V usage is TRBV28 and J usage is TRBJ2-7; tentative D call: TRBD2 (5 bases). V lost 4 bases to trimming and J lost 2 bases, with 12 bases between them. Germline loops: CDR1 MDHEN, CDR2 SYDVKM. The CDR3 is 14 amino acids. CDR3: CASSSPTGTYEQYF. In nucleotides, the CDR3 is TGTGCCAGCAGTTCTCCGACGGGAACCTACGAGCAGTACTTC.